This T cell receptor beta chain was observed in a study of Ad26.COV2.S vaccination and SARS-CoV-2 variants. Whole-study results and caveats: Breadth measured for non-spike TCRs was similar across vaccine and placebo recipients.

For this clone: Its target is not known.

Sequenced by immunoSEQ multiplex PCR; TCRdb stores in-frame clones only, minus some. The data show 350,000 to 500,000 clones, over 75% seen once. Germline V gene lookup returns CDR1 LGHDT and CDR2 YNNKEL (reference sequence). V lost 0 bases and J 1 base, leaving 7 bases between the germline ends. This CDR3 region has 14 residues. Treatment specified: around 19 received Ad26.COV2.S at low or high dose, single or two shots; several received placebo; per-sample allocation not given. Sampling took place 63 days after the first vaccine or placebo injection. J is TRBJ2-7 and V is TRBV3-1 (or the pseudogene TRBV3-2); the D is unclear. The TCR sequence derives from a person aged 18 to 65 who received the Ad26.COV2.S COVID-19 vaccine or a placebo. The source material was peripheral blood, sampled in a trial of Ad26.COV2.S vaccine versus placebo. The CDR3 sequence: CASSQDLQSYEQYF. CDR3 DNA: TGTGCCAGCAGCCAAGATTTACAGTCCTACGAGCAGTACTTC.